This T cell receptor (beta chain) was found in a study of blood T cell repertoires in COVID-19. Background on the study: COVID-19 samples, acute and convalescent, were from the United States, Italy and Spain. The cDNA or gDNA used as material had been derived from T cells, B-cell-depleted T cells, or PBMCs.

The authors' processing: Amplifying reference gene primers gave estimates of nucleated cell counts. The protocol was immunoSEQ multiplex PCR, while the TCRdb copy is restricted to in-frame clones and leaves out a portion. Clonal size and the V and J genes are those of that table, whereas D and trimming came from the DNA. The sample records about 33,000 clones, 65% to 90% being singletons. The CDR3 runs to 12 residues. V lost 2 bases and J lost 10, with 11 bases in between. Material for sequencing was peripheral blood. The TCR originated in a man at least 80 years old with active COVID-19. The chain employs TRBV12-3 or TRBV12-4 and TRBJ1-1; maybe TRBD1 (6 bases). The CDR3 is CASSLTQGRAFF. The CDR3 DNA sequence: TGTGCCAGCAGTTTAACACAGGGACGAGCTTTCTTT.